This T cell receptor (beta chain) was identified in a study of blood T cell repertoires in COVID-19. Study as a whole: Sites in the United States, Italy and Spain provided acute and convalescent COVID-19 samples. The cDNA or gDNA used as material had been derived from T cells, B-cell-depleted T cells, or PBMCs.

In its sample, this clone was seen once. CDR1 is SNHLY and CDR2 is FYNNEI in the germline V gene. V trimming: 1 base; J trimming: 8 bases; junction bases outside the gene matches: 7. CDR3 length: 16 residues. Original data processing: Amplification from reference gene primers served as the basis for estimated nucleated cell counts. Sequenced by immunoSEQ multiplex PCR; TCRdb stores in-frame clones only, minus some. V, J and clone size derive from that table, while D and trimming were established from the DNA sequence. Here the sample spans roughly 190,000 clones, about 88% being singletons. The TCR comes from a human donor in a cohort sampled during active COVID-19. The sequencing input was peripheral blood. The gene calls are TRBV2 and TRBJ2-3; 12 bases fit TRBD2. DNA of the CDR3: TGTGCCAGCAGTGAAGAGTCTAGCGGGGGGGCCGGTACGCAGTATTTT. This codes for CASSEESSGGAGTQYF.